Shown below are 12 T cell receptor beta chains from a single sample sequenced in a study of spatial heterogeneity in lung cancer. Time point in this sample: blood at routine non-recurrence follow-up after resection. Using its own MiXCR run on the 5' RACE reads, TCRdb lists one record per CDR3 protein. The table has roughly 70,000 distinct CDR3 sequences, approximately 8.9% seen once. The specimen was PBMCs, collected at follow-up. The source of these receptors is a female donor with early-stage non-small cell lung cancer.

The table lists this clonotype with a few counts. This chain connects TRBV7-9 to TRBJ1-2; TRBD1 is a possible D gene (6 bases). The germline V gene encodes CDR1 SEHNR and CDR2 FQNEAQ (reference sequence). This CDR3 has 14 amino acids. The V end lost 1 base, the J end lost 6 bases, and 12 bases lay between the germline ends. The CDR3 bases are TGTGCCAGCAGCTTAGGGACGACAGGAAATGGCTACACCTTC. Amino acids: CASSLGTTGNGYTF.

This clonotype has ten or more counts. V usage is TRBV10-3 and J usage is TRBJ2-7; 11 positions agree with TRBD2. This CDR3 contains 15 residues. Looked up from germline, CDR1 is ENHRY and CDR2 is SYGVKD. J gave up 5 bases and V 4 bases, and 7 bases lay outside the gene matches. CDR3: CAISGPSGRSNEQYF. CDR3 nucleotides: TGTGCCATCAGTGGGCCTAGCGGGAGGAGCAACGAGCAGTACTTC.

This clonotype occurred a few times. This chain joins TRBV15 and TRBJ1-5; 7 positions match TRBD1. CDR1 is LNHNV and CDR2 is YYDKDF in the germline V gene (reference sequence). V shed 0 bases and J 6 bases; nucleotides not matched to a gene: 5. The CDR3 is made up of 15 amino acids. In DNA, the CDR3 is TGTGCCACCAGCAGAGACCTTCCAGGGGGTCAGCCCCAGCATTTT. Encoded protein: CATSRDLPGGQPQHF. Full variable domain (remainder filled in from reference TRBV15 and TRBJ1-5): DAMVIQNPRYQVTQFGKPVTLSCSQTLNHNVMYWYQQKSSQAPKLLFHYYDKDFNNEADTPDNFQSRRPNTSFCFLDIRSPGLGDTAMYLCATSRDLPGGQPQHFGDGTRLSIL.

This clonotype has at least ten counts. The CDR3 DNA is TGTGCCAGCAGTGTGGTCTCAAGGACGGATGGCTACACCTTC. It yields the protein CASSVVSRTDGYTF. The chain links TRBV2 to TRBJ1-2; the D is unclear. Germline lookup yields CDR1 SNHLY and CDR2 FYNNEI. V dropped 4 bases and J dropped 6 bases, with 15 bases sitting between them. The CDR3 length is 14 residues. Drawing the rest from reference TRBV2 and TRBJ1-2, the complete variable domain is EPEVTQTPSHQVTQMGQEVILRCVPISNHLYFYWYRQILGQKVEFLVSFYNNEISEKSEIFDDQFSVERPDGSNFTLKIRSTKLEDSAMYFCASSVVSRTDGYTFGSGTRLTVV.

The sample holds many counts of this clonotype. This sequence joins TRBV28 and TRBJ1-5; TRBD1 matches 11 bases. The CDR3 sequence is 16 residues long. Trimming took 4 bases from V and 1 from J; bases not matched to a gene: 3. Germline assignment: CDR1 MDHEN and CDR2 SYDVKM. The chain's CDR3 is CASSSWDRGSNQPQHF. Written as DNA, the CDR3 is TGTGCCAGCAGTTCCTGGGACAGGGGGAGCAATCAGCCCCAGCATTTT.

Ten or more counts support this clonotype. The gene calls are TRBV27 and TRBJ2-7; D unclear. The CDR3 length is 12 residues. The V and J ends lost 5 bases and 0 bases respectively, with 5 bases between them. Germline assignment: CDR1 MNHEY and CDR2 SMNVEV (reference sequence). CDR3 in DNA: TGTGCCAGCAGTCCGCTCTCCTACGAGCAGTACTTC. Its protein is CASSPLSYEQYF.

In its sample, this clonotype was seen many times. The chain uses TRBV6-1 and TRBJ2-6; 9 bases agree with TRBD2. The CDR3 contains 18 residues. The V gene end was trimmed by 4 bases and the J gene end by 0 bases; junction bases not matched to a gene: 7. In germline, CDR1 is MNHNS, CDR2 SASEGT. The CDR3 sequence is CASSALTSGRSGANVLTF. DNA of the CDR3: TGTGCCAGCAGTGCTCTGACTAGCGGCCGCTCTGGGGCCAACGTCCTGACTTTC.

The sample holds many counts of this clonotype. The rearrangement uses TRBV6-1 and TRBJ2-5, with 7 bases lining up with TRBD1. This CDR3 contains 14 residues. The trim removed 4 bases at V and 3 bases at J, leaving 5 bases unmatched. CDR1 and CDR2 (germline): MNHNS, SASEGT. The CDR3 region has the DNA TGTGCCAGCAGTGCTGCCGGGACAGAAGAGACCCAGTACTTC. Translating gives CASSAAGTEETQYF.

This clonotype was detected many times. The chain couples TRBV19 to TRBJ1-5; no reliable D call. There are 16 residues in the CDR3. Per germline, CDR1 LNHDA and CDR2 SQIVND (reference sequence). Trimming stripped 6 bases from V and 2 bases from J, with 17 bases between. CDR3 DNA sequence: TGTGCCAGTAGAGCAGGAGAGACTTGGCGCAATCAGCCCCAGCATTTT. Protein: CASRAGETWRNQPQHF.

This clonotype was detected once. CDR3 in amino acids: CASSQDVNEQFF. In DNA form, the CDR3 reads TGTGCCAGCAGCCAAGACGTCAATGAGCAGTTCTTC. The chain carries TRBV3-1 and TRBJ2-1; D gene unclear. The germline V and J ends were trimmed by 0 bases and 6 bases, with 3 bases remaining between them. Germline V lookup: CDR1 LGHDT, CDR2 YNNKEL (reference sequence). The CDR3 has 12 amino acids.

This chain links TRBV5-1 with TRBJ2-5, with D possibly TRBD1 on 5 matching bases. Trimming cost V 4 bases and J 5 bases, with 21 bases left between them. The germline CDR1 and CDR2 sequences are SGHRS and YFSETQ. The CDR3 runs 16 residues. CDR3 residues: CASSPQPTALGETQYF. CDR3 DNA: TGCGCCAGCAGCCCCCAGCCGACAGCCTTGGGGGAGACCCAGTACTTC.

This clonotype was seen a handful of times. The V call is TRBV9, the J call TRBJ2-3; 8 bases are shared with TRBD2. The ends lost 0 bases at V and 5 bases at J; junction bases unmatched: 14. From germline, CDR1 is SGDLS and CDR2 YYNGEE. The CDR3 runs 18 residues. As DNA, the CDR3 is TGTGCCAGCAGCGTAGCTACTGAAGCGGGAGCCACACAAGATACGCAGTATTTT. Amino acids: CASSVATEAGATQDTQYF.